One and the same sample provided the 21 T cell receptor beta chains below, sequenced in a study of control samples from healthy donors and cancer patients. Only in-frame clones appear in the TCRdb table, and some are missing; sequencing was by immunoSEQ multiplex PCR. The data contain 96,000 or so clones, just over 90% of them singletons. Sequencing was performed on blood. These TCRs come from a man aged 18 to 35 in good health.

CDR3 in amino acids: CASSSNLDTGELFF. The DNA of the CDR3 is TGTGCCAGCAGCTCTAATTTGGACACCGGGGAGCTGTTTTTT. This rearrangement joins TRBV7-9 to TRBJ2-2; D is unclear. The V end lost 4 bases, the J end lost 3 bases, and 9 bases lay between the germline ends. Looked up from germline, CDR1 is SEHNR and CDR2 is FQNEAQ (reference sequence). The length of the CDR3 is 14 residues.

The gene calls are TRBV29-1 and TRBJ1-1; D call uncertain. The CDR3 has 13 residues. The V end was cut by 5 bases, the J end by 4 bases, with 14 bases between. Germline CDR1 and CDR2: SQVTM and ANQGSEA. CDR3 loop: CSVLDGFGTEAFF. In nucleotides, the CDR3 is TGCAGCGTTCTCGACGGTTTTGGCACTGAAGCTTTCTTT.

Remarks on this clone: Without the conserved terminal phenylalanine or tryptophan, this CDR3 likely stems from a read error. The limits of the CDR3 on the DNA are not certain, so only TCRdb's listed CDR3 is given. The chain is built from TRBV9 and TRBJ1-4. From germline, CDR1 is SGDLS and CDR2 YYNGEE. Both ends counted, the CDR3 spans 9 residues. CDR3 residues: CASSEPSFL.

The CDR3 reads CASRWFNTEAFF. CDR3 DNA: TGTGCCAGCCGCTGGTTTAACACTGAAGCTTTCTTT. The rearrangement uses TRBV12-3 or TRBV12-4 and TRBJ1-1; unclear D gene. V was trimmed by 8 bases and J by 2 bases, leaving 9 bases between them. The CDR3 is 12 amino acids.

V and J are TRBV9 and TRBJ1-2, with D possibly TRBD1 on 5 matching bases. The CDR3 has 12 residues. Germline V CDR1 and CDR2: SGDLS, YYNGEE. V was cut by 3 bases and J by 9 bases, with 12 bases left in between. The DNA for the CDR3 is TGTGCCAGCAGCGCCGGGACCAGAAGCTACACCTTC. This sequence encodes CASSAGTRSYTF. The complete variable domain, with remaining parts taken from reference TRBV9 and TRBJ1-2, reads DSGVTQTPKHLITATGQRVTLRCSPRSGDLSVYWYQQSLDQGLQFLIQYYNGEERAKGNILERFSAQQFPDLHSELNLSSLELGDSALYFCASSAGTRSYTFGSGTRLTVV.

This clone appeared once. V is TRBV10-3 and J is TRBJ1-5; D is uncertain. The V end was cut by 10 bases, the J end by 4 bases, with 14 bases between. Germline CDR1 is ENHRY and CDR2 is SYGVKD. This CDR3 contains 13 residues. The CDR3: CATNRPGNQPQHF. As DNA, the CDR3 is TGTGCCACGAACCGACCGGGTAATCAGCCCCAGCATTTT.

This sequence joins TRBV3-1 (or the pseudogene TRBV3-2) and TRBJ2-1; a weak D match, TRBD2 (7 bases). The germline V and J ends were trimmed by 0 bases and 8 bases, with 23 bases remaining between them. CDR1 is LGHDT and CDR2 is YNNKEL in the germline V gene (reference sequence). This CDR3 is 18 amino acids long. The CDR3 sequence: CASSQDLRGGPVRYEQFF. CDR3 nucleotide sequence: TGTGCCAGCAGCCAAGATCTTAGGGGGGGCCCCGTTCGGTATGAGCAGTTCTTC.

The rearrangement links TRBV11-3 to TRBJ1-1, with 7 bases identical to TRBD1. V was clipped by 5 bases and J by 3 bases; unmatched bases: 6. Germline V gives CDR1 SGHNT, CDR2 YENEEA. The CDR3 spans 14 residues. In DNA, the CDR3 is TGTGCCAGCAGCACCGGGGACAGCTACACTGAAGCTTTCTTT. It codes for CASSTGDSYTEAFF.

This sequence joins TRBV24-1 and TRBJ2-3, with 8 bases that match TRBD2. V shed 9 bases, J shed 1 base, and the junction held 14 bases outside the gene matches. CDR1 and CDR2 from the germline V gene are KGHDR and SFDVKD. This CDR3 contains 17 residues. CDR3 sequence reads: CATADPGLEEGTDTQYF. Here the CDR3 DNA reads TGTGCCACCGCCGATCCGGGACTAGAGGAGGGCACAGATACGCAGTATTTT.

This chain links TRBV7-9 with TRBJ1-1; D remains unclear. Looked up from germline, CDR1 is SEHNR and CDR2 is FQNEAQ (reference sequence). Trimming cost V 1 base and J 0 bases, with 15 bases left between them. This CDR3 comprises 17 residues. CDR3 sequence: CASSLVVTLTMNTEAFF. The CDR3 DNA is TGTGCCAGCAGCTTAGTTGTGACTCTCACTATGAACACTGAAGCTTTCTTT.

The rearrangement links TRBV29-1 to TRBJ1-2; 9 positions agree with TRBD1. V dropped 4 bases and J dropped 4; count of bases not matched to a gene: 16. CDR3 length equals 17 residues. The germline V gene encodes CDR1 SQVTM and CDR2 ANQGSEA. CDR3 in DNA: TGCAGCGTTGCCTCGGGACAGGGCGAAAAGGCGGTCTATGGCTACACCTTC. Amino acids: CSVASGQGEKAVYGYTF.

The gene calls are TRBV5-4 and TRBJ1-2; TRBD1 might be the D (5 bases). CDR1 and CDR2 from the germline V gene are SGHNT and YYREEE (reference sequence). The CDR3 loop spans 12 amino acids. The ends were cut back, 5 bases at V and 8 bases at J, with 13 bases in the middle. DNA of the CDR3: TGTGCCAGCAGGGGGGAAATCTGGGGCTACACCTTC. It translates to CASRGEIWGYTF.

The gene calls are TRBV5-1 and TRBJ2-5; TRBD2 agrees at 8 bases. CDR3 size: 14 residues. CDR1 is SGHRS, CDR2 YFSETQ, per germline. V was clipped by 0 bases and J by 3 bases; unmatched bases: 1. The CDR3 sequence: CASSLVGGEETQYF. The CDR3 DNA reads TGCGCCAGCAGCTTGGTCGGGGGGGAAGAGACCCAGTACTTC.

The J gene is TRBJ2-1, the V gene TRBV28; 12 nucleotides agree with TRBD1. The CDR3 totals 17 residues. CDR1 is MDHEN, CDR2 SYDVKM, per germline. J gave up 7 bases and V 6 bases, and 13 bases lay outside the gene matches. The CDR3 protein is CASRTTSGQGARNEQFF. The CDR3 coding sequence is TGTGCCAGCAGAACAACATCGGGACAGGGGGCACGAAATGAGCAGTTCTTC.

The chain is built from TRBV4-1 and TRBJ2-3; 9 bases fit TRBD2. The CDR3 extends over 16 amino acids. Germline CDR1 is MGHRA and CDR2 is YSYEKL. The J segment lost 3 bases and the V segment lost 3 bases, leaving 7 bases of the junction unmatched. The CDR3 DNA follows: TGCGCCAGCAGCCAGGGGGGGCTAGCGGGAACAGATACGCAGTATTTT. Protein: CASSQGGLAGTDTQYF.

The chain carries TRBV12-5 and TRBJ1-4; tentative D call: TRBD1 (5 bases). The CDR3 consists of 15 residues. Germline V gives CDR1 LGHNT, CDR2 FRNRAP. Trimming took off 0 bases at V and 8 bases at J, with 13 bases between the two ends. In DNA, the CDR3 is TGTGCTAGTGGTTTGGTGGGCAGGGAAGGCGAAAAACTGTTTTTT. Its protein product is CASGLVGREGEKLFF.

J is TRBJ2-1 and V is TRBV7-2, with a weak D call TRBD2 (5 bases). Germline-derived CDR1 and CDR2 are SGHTA and FQGNSA. Trimming removed 5 bases from V and 10 bases from J, with 15 bases in between. The CDR3 consists of 13 residues. This chain's CDR3 is CASSPGLLEEQFF. CDR3 nucleotide sequence: TGTGCCAGCAGCCCTGGACTGCTCGAGGAGCAGTTCTTC.

This clone was detected only once. The chain couples TRBV30 to TRBJ2-6; D gene uncertain. Germline CDR1 and CDR2: GTSNPN and SVGIG (reference sequence). Between the trimmed V and J ends, which lost 2 bases and 0 bases, there was a span of 8 bases. The CDR3 has 15 residues. The CDR3 bases are TGTGCCTGGAGTAGACGCAGCTCTGGGGCCAACGTCCTGACTTTC. This translates into CAWSRRSSGANVLTF.

The rearrangement uses TRBV5-4 and TRBJ1-4; D is unclear. Trimming took 0 bases from V and 5 from J, leaving 5 bases between them. The V gene's germline CDR1 is SGHNT and CDR2 YYREEE (reference sequence). The CDR3 is made up of 13 amino acids. CDR3 region: CASSLEENEKLFF. DNA of the CDR3: TGTGCCAGCAGCTTGGAAGAGAATGAAAAACTGTTTTTT.

This clone was found once. The gene calls are TRBV7-9 and TRBJ2-3; D is undetermined. The V end was cut by 5 bases, the J end by 2 bases, with 14 bases between. CDR1 and CDR2 (germline): SEHNR, FQNEAQ (reference sequence). The CDR3 is 15 amino acids. In nucleotides, the CDR3 is TGTGCCAGCAGCAGGGCAGGCCCCTACACAGATACGCAGTATTTT. As protein: CASSRAGPYTDTQYF.

The CDR3 here is CASSYDRENSPLHF. DNA for the CDR3: TGCGCCAGCAGCTACGACAGGGAAAATTCACCCCTCCACTTT. This sequence joins TRBV5-1 and TRBJ1-6, with 7 bases identical to TRBD1. The CDR3 is 14 amino acids. Germline V gene data show CDR1 as SGHRS and CDR2 as YFSETQ. Germline trimming cut 3 bases from V and 7 bases from J; bases unmatched to any gene: 4.